This T cell receptor (beta chain) was recovered during a study of blood T cell repertoires in COVID-19. The cohort comprised adults aged about 18 to 100 years residing in some 24 US areas. Germline CDR1 is MNHEY and CDR2 is SMNVEV (reference sequence). Trimming cost V 0 bases and J 9 bases, with 12 bases left between them. This CDR3 contains 14 residues. Measured with immunoSEQ multiplex PCR; TCRdb has only the in-frame clones, and not every one. The table shows 300,000 to 500,000 clones, with approximately 88% occurring only once. This receptor was identified in a woman in her thirties or forties with acute COVID-19. The chain joins TRBV27 to TRBJ2-1, with no clear D. Sequences were obtained from PBMCs or T cells enriched from blood (not recorded which). The CDR3 protein is CASSLSHASGEQFF. The CDR3 DNA is TGTGCCAGCAGTTTATCCCACGCCTCGGGTGAGCAGTTCTTC.